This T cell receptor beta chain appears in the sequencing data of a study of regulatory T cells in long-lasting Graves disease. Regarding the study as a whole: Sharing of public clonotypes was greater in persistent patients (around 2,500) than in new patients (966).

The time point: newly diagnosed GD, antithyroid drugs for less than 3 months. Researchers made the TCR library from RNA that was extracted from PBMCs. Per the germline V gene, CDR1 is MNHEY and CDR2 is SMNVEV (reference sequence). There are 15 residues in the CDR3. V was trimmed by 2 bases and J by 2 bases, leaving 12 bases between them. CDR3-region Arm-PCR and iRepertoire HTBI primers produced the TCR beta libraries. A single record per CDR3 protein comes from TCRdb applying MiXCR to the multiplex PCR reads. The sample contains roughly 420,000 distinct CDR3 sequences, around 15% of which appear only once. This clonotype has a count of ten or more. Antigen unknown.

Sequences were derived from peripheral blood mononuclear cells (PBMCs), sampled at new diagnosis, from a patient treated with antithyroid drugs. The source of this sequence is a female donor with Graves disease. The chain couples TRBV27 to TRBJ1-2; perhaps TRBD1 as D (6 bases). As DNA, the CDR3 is TGTGCCAGCAGTTTAAGGGGGGGAATAAACTATGGCTACACCTTC. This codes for CASSLRGGINYGYTF.